Listed below are T cell receptor beta chains from one sample, sequenced in a study of CD4+ T cells in melanoma. The method was immunoSEQ multiplex PCR; TCRdb's version includes in-frame clones alone and lacks a portion of them. The table has 20,000 to 25,000 clones, approximately 80% seen once. Sequencing was carried out using cells from a culture (not recorded whether cultured in vitro). These receptors originate from a human donor with melanoma. Each CDR3 is given with its conserved first and last residue. A D gene is named only where the DNA matches it firmly. Some rows mark clone size as missing; the rest say once, few, many or name a class of expanded clone.

len	d_gene	v_gene	j_gene	abundance	CDR3aa	CDR3nt
14	-	TRBV7-9	TRBJ1-2	few	CASSSTGTENGYTF	TGTGCCAGCAGCTCTACCGGGACGGAAAATGGCTACACCTTC
14	TRBD1	TRBV6-5	TRBJ1-1	-	CASSPSDRATEAFF	TGTGCCAGCAGCCCCTCCGACAGGGCCACTGAAGCTTTCTTT
12	-	TRBV2	TRBJ2-5	-	CASRGTSETQYF	TGTGCCAGCCGCGGGACTTCAGAGACCCAGTACTTC
16	-	TRBV11-2	TRBJ2-7	few	CASSLRGRDPYYEQYF	TGTGCCAGCAGCTTAAGAGGCCGGGACCCCTACTACGAGCAGTACTTC
13	-	TRBV11-2	TRBJ1-6	-	CASSSRWDSPLHF	TGTGCCAGCAGCTCCCGGTGGGATTCACCCCTCCACTTT
16	TRBD1	TRBV6-5	TRBJ1-2	-	CASSYIPGGKASGYTF	TGTGCCAGCAGTTACATTCCAGGGGGCAAGGCCAGTGGCTACACCTTC
15	-	TRBV18	TRBJ2-1	-	CASSPLSGEVGEQFF	TGTGCCAGCTCGCCTCTCAGCGGTGAGGTCGGTGAGCAGTTCTTC
13	-	TRBV6-1	TRBJ1-1	-	CASSLVLNTEAFF	TGTGCCAGCAGTTTGGTTCTAAACACTGAAGCTTTCTTT
16	-	TRBV5-1	TRBJ2-3	-	CASSLVGGTSTDTQYF	TGCGCCAGCAGCTTGGTAGGGGGGACGTCGACAGATACGCAGTATTTT
15	-	TRBV27	TRBJ1-2	-	CASSLSRASNYGYTF	TGTGCCAGCAGTTTGTCCCGGGCCTCTAACTATGGCTACACCTTC
15	TRBD2	TRBV7-9	TRBJ2-1	-	CASSLGLADYNEQFF	TGTGCCAGCAGCTTAGGACTAGCGGACTACAATGAGCAGTTCTTC
17	-	TRBV7-2	TRBJ2-7	-	CASSLRGDRARSYEQYF	TGTGCCAGCAGCTTAAGGGGGGACAGAGCCCGCTCCTACGAGCAGTACTTC
14	-	TRBV5-1	TRBJ2-7	-	CASSYGAGYYEQYF	TGCGCCAGCAGCTACGGGGCCGGATACTACGAGCAGTACTTC
15	TRBD2	TRBV6-1	TRBJ2-3	-	CASARTSGFTDTQYF	TGTGCCAGCGCCCGGACTAGCGGGTTCACAGATACGCAGTATTTT
11	-	TRBV20-1	TRBJ1-1	-	CSGGKNTEAFF	TGCAGTGGGGGGAAGAACACTGAAGCTTTCTTT
11	-	TRBV19	TRBJ1-1	-	CASQGNTEAFF	TGTGCCAGTCAGGGGAACACTGAAGCTTTCTTT
13	-	TRBV7-8	TRBJ1-2	-	CASSGVPYYGYTF	TGTGCCAGCAGTGGGGTTCCCTACTATGGCTACACCTTC
14	-	TRBV4-1	TRBJ1-2	-	CASSQGLQGSGYTF	TGCGCCAGCAGCCAAGGTCTTCAGGGGTCAGGCTACACCTTC
14	-	TRBV18	TRBJ2-5	-	CASSPPVSQETQYF	TGTGCCAGCTCACCACCCGTCTCCCAAGAGACCCAGTACTTC
14	TRBD1	TRBV5-4	TRBJ1-2	-	CASRGDRRDYGYTF	TGTGCCAGCCGGGGGGACAGACGAGACTATGGCTACACCTTC
13	-	TRBV2	TRBJ1-6	-	CASHSGVNSPLHF	TGTGCCAGTCACAGTGGGGTCAATTCACCCCTCCACTTT
15	-	TRBV10-3	TRBJ1-1	-	CAISESQDLNTEAFF	TGTGCCATCAGTGAGTCTCAGGATTTGAACACTGAAGCTTTCTTT
15	-	TRBV11-2	TRBJ1-1	-	CASRAGGNTNTEAFF	TGTGCCAGCAGGGCGGGAGGGAATACGAACACTGAAGCTTTCTTT
13	-	TRBV5-1	TRBJ1-6	once	CASSLWGNSPLHF	TGCGCCAGCAGCTTGTGGGGCAATTCACCCCTCCACTTT
15	-	TRBV7-2	TRBJ2-1	-	CASSFGRSSYNEQFF	TGTGCCAGCAGCTTCGGACGGAGCTCCTACAATGAGCAGTTCTTC
15	TRBD1	TRBV5-1	TRBJ1-1	-	CASSLAGQGATEAFF	TGCGCCAGCAGCTTAGCGGGACAGGGGGCCACTGAAGCTTTCTTT
14	-	TRBV10-3	TRBJ1-5	-	CAISIGMSGGPQHF	TGTGCCATCAGTATCGGGATGAGTGGCGGGCCCCAGCATTTT
14	TRBD1	TRBV9	TRBJ2-5	-	CASSARGLEETQYF	TGTGCCAGCAGCGCCAGGGGGCTCGAAGAGACCCAGTACTTC
11	-	TRBV6-6	TRBJ2-1	-	CASSPRDEQFF	TGTGCCAGCAGTCCCAGGGATGAGCAGTTCTTC
14	-	TRBV11-2	TRBJ1-2	-	CASSLIEGAQGYTF	TGTGCCAGCAGCTTAATCGAAGGGGCGCAGGGCTACACCTTC
15	-	TRBV2	TRBJ2-3	-	CASMRRDSRTDTQYF	TGTGCCAGCATGAGGAGGGACAGCCGCACAGATACGCAGTATTTT
14	-	TRBV6-1	TRBJ1-6	-	CASSAGPYNSPLHF	TGTGCCAGTTCCGCTGGGCCCTATAATTCACCCCTCCACTTT
13	TRBD1	TRBV29-1	TRBJ1-2	-	CSVSNPEGAGYTF	TGCAGCGTTTCAAATCCCGAGGGGGCTGGCTACACCTTC
15	-	TRBV7-9	TRBJ1-1	-	CASSLGGGMNTEAFF	TGTGCCAGCAGCTTAGGGGGGGGCATGAACACTGAAGCTTTCTTT
15	TRBD1	TRBV4-1	TRBJ1-1	once	CASSPTGTGRAEAFF	TGCGCCAGCAGCCCAACCGGGACAGGGAGGGCTGAAGCTTTCTTT
17	-	TRBV19	TRBJ1-2	-	CASSMAVGVDSNYGYTF	TGTGCCAGTAGTATGGCCGTAGGGGTGGACAGTAACTATGGCTACACCTTC
13	TRBD1	TRBV2	TRBJ2-7	once	CASTPGQGREQYF	TGTGCCAGCACCCCGGGACAGGGACGCGAGCAGTACTTC
14	TRBD1	TRBV27	TRBJ1-4	-	CASKGDRITEKLFF	TGTGCCAGTAAAGGGGACAGGATAACTGAAAAACTGTTTTTT
15	-	TRBV25-1	TRBJ1-6	-	CASSEWGGIDSPLHF	TGTGCCAGCAGTGAATGGGGAGGGATTGATTCACCCCTCCACTTT
14	-	TRBV7-6	TRBJ1-2	-	CASSPSPANYGYTF	TGTGCCAGCAGCCCTTCACCTGCTAACTATGGCTACACCTTC
18	TRBD1	TRBV9	TRBJ2-3	-	CASSVVGRQGAGTDTQYF	TGTGCCAGCAGCGTAGTTGGGAGACAGGGGGCTGGCACAGATACGCAGTATTTT
15	TRBD1	TRBV5-1	TRBJ2-1	-	CASSPPGQGRNEQFF	TGCGCCAGCAGCCCCCCGGGACAGGGGCGCAATGAGCAGTTCTTC
15	TRBD1	TRBV5-1	TRBJ1-2	-	CASSFNPGTGYGYTF	TGCGCCAGCAGCTTCAACCCCGGGACAGGGTACGGCTACACCTTC
13	-	TRBV7-3	TRBJ1-1	once	CASSSQGYTEAFF	TGTGCCAGCAGCTCCCAGGGGTACACTGAAGCTTTCTTT
16	TRBD2	TRBV15	TRBJ2-4	-	CATSRPPGAGKNIQYF	TGTGCCACCAGCAGGCCCCCCGGAGCGGGGAAAAACATTCAGTACTTC
12	-	TRBV10-3	TRBJ2-7	-	CATGASSYEQYF	TGTGCCACTGGGGCGAGCTCCTACGAGCAGTACTTC
14	-	TRBV5-1	TRBJ2-5	-	CASSLSGYQETQYF	TGCGCCAGCAGCTTGTCAGGGTACCAAGAGACCCAGTACTTC
18	TRBD2	TRBV5-1	TRBJ2-7	-	CASSLFGTSGGQTYEQYF	TGCGCCAGCAGCTTGTTTGGGACTAGCGGGGGCCAAACCTACGAGCAGTACTTC
14	-	TRBV7-3	TRBJ2-5	few	CASSLNSAGETQYF	TGTGCCAGCAGCTTAAATTCGGCGGGAGAGACCCAGTACTTC
12	TRBD1	TRBV5-1	TRBJ1-1	-	CASSLGTGLAFF	TGCGCCAGCAGCTTGGGGACAGGGTTAGCTTTCTTT
14	-	TRBV29-1	TRBJ1-1	-	CSGRWRGRATEAFF	TGCAGCGGAAGATGGAGGGGCCGGGCCACTGAAGCTTTCTTT